A selection of T cell receptor beta chains follows, all from one sample in a study of cytomegalovirus exposure and HLA in healthy donors. Sequencing used immunoSEQ multiplex PCR; TCRdb keeps in-frame clones, though not all of them. The sample records under 35,000 clones, about 65% being singletons. Material for sequencing was PBMCs. The receptors originated from a man aged 45 to 65 in good health and CMV-seropositive. The CDR3 runs from the conserved cysteine through the conserved F or W. The D gene is left open where the match is weak. The listing skips clone size in some rows; elsewhere it reads once, few, many or a size class.

TRBJ1-1 | - | TRBV9 | - | TGTGCCAGCGCCGGGACACTTAACACTGAAGCTTTCTTT | CASAGTLNTEAFF
TRBJ1-1 | - | TRBV30 | TRBD1 | TGTGCCTGGAGTCCGTCGGACAGGGGGAACACTGAAGCTTTCTTT | CAWSPSDRGNTEAFF
TRBJ1-6 | few | TRBV7-9 | TRBD1 | TGTGCCAGCAGCATCGGACAGGGGGCAAAGAATTCACCCCTCCACTTT | CASSIGQGAKNSPLHF
TRBJ2-1 | - | TRBV10-1 | TRBD2 | TGCGCCAGCAGTCCTTCTCCTAGCGGGAGCGCCTACAATGAGCAGTTCTTC | CASSPSPSGSAYNEQFF
TRBJ2-2 | - | TRBV30 | TRBD1 | TGTGCCTGGAGTAAAGCAGGGGGCACCGGGGAGCTGTTTTTT | CAWSKAGGTGELFF
TRBJ2-1 | - | TRBV5-1 | - | TGCGCCAGCAGCTTGACGGCTAGTATTTACAATGAGCAGTTCTTC | CASSLTASIYNEQFF
TRBJ1-6 | - | TRBV28 | TRBD1 | TGTGCCAGCATTGGCTTGGGACAGTTAGATTCACCCCTCCACTTT | CASIGLGQLDSPLHF
TRBJ1-1 | - | TRBV5-6 | TRBD1 | TGTGCCAGCAGCCATGACAGGGTCAACACTGAAGCTTTCTTT | CASSHDRVNTEAFF
TRBJ2-3 | - | TRBV5-4 | - | TGTGCCAGCAGCTTGGCCATTAGTGATACGCAGTATTTT | CASSLAISDTQYF
TRBJ2-3 | - | TRBV18 | - | TGTGCCAGCTCACCGCAAAAGGCGGGCACAGATACGCAGTATTTT | CASSPQKAGTDTQYF
TRBJ2-5 | - | TRBV29-1 | - | TGCAGCGCTGGGAGTAAAGAGACCCAGTACTTC | CSAGSKETQYF
TRBJ1-4 | - | TRBV9 | - | TGTGCCAGCAGCGCCCAGTGGGGGGAGTTGGAAAAACTGTTTTTT | CASSAQWGELEKLFF
TRBJ2-7 | few | TRBV6-6 | - | TGTGCCAGCAGCCGGTTATACCACGAGCAGTACTTC | CASSRLYHEQYF
TRBJ1-2 | - | TRBV6-1 | - | TGTGCCAGCAGTGAAGGCGGGTTTCCCCCCTATGGCTACACCTTC | CASSEGGFPPYGYTF
TRBJ1-5 | - | TRBV10-3 | TRBD1 | TGTGCCATCAGTGGGGGGACAGGGGTGGGTCAGCCCCAGCATTTT | CAISGGTGVGQPQHF
TRBJ1-4 | - | TRBV7-9 | - | TGTGCCAGCACCCGGGGGGGGAATTTCGAAAAACTGTTTTTT | CASTRGGNFEKLFF
TRBJ2-3 | - | TRBV29-1 | - | TGCAGCTCCGGACAGTTAAACACAGATACGCAGTATTTT | CSSGQLNTDTQYF
TRBJ2-7 | - | TRBV6-6 | TRBD1 | TGTGCCAGCAGTTACGTACAGGGGGGAAGGCTCGAGCAGTACTTC | CASSYVQGGRLEQYF
TRBJ2-3 | - | TRBV30 | - | TGTGCCTGGAGTTCAGGGGCCCTGTTCTCAGATACGCAGTATTTT | CAWSSGALFSDTQYF
TRBJ2-3 | - | TRBV5-1 | TRBD2 | TGCGCCACCGACAGCCATAGGGACGGGAGGGCCTCAGATACGCAGTATTTT | CATDSHRDGRASDTQYF
TRBJ1-2 | few | TRBV9 | - | TGTGCCAGCAGCTCAGAGGACACCTATGGCTACACCTTC | CASSSEDTYGYTF
TRBJ2-5 | few | TRBV5-1 | TRBD2 | TGCGCCAGCAGCTGGGAGGGGGAGACCCAGTACTTC | CASSWEGETQYF
TRBJ2-7 | - | TRBV29-1 | - | TGCAGCGTATACACAGGAACCTCCTACGAGCAGTACTTC | CSVYTGTSYEQYF
TRBJ1-4 | - | TRBV7-9 | - | TGTGCCAGCAGCTTAGGAATAGCGGCAGGTGAAAAACTGTTTTTT | CASSLGIAAGEKLFF
TRBJ1-6 | - | TRBV2 | TRBD1 | TGTGCCAGCAGGGGACAGGGAATACCCCTCCACTTT | CASRGQGIPLHF
TRBJ2-7 | few | TRBV28 | TRBD1 | TGTGCTAGCGAGGGGGCCGAGCAGTACTTC | CASEGAEQYF
TRBJ2-2 | few | TRBV27 | - | TGTGCCAGCAGACAGGCGAACACCGGGGAGCTGTTTTTT | CASRQANTGELFF
TRBJ2-6 | few | TRBV5-1 | - | TGCGCCAGCAGCTTTGGGCCTGGGGCCAACGTCCTGACTTTC | CASSFGPGANVLTF
TRBJ1-2 | - | TRBV19 | - | TGTGCCAGTACGCAAGGACAGAACTATGGCTACACCTTC | CASTQGQNYGYTF
TRBJ1-1 | - | TRBV4-1 | - | TGCGCCAGCAGCCAAGTCGAAGCGGGGGACACTGAAGCTTTCTTT | CASSQVEAGDTEAFF
TRBJ2-1 | - | TRBV29-1 | TRBD2 | TGCAGCGTAACCGGGACTAGCGGGTACAGCTCCTACAATGAGCAGTTCTTC | CSVTGTSGYSSYNEQFF
TRBJ1-5 | - | TRBV30 | TRBD1 | TGTGCCTGGAGTGGGACAGGCTACAATCAGCCCCAGCATTTT | CAWSGTGYNQPQHF
TRBJ2-1 | - | TRBV5-1 | - | TGCGCCAGCAGCTTGTTGGGCAGCTCCTACAATGAGCAGTTCTTC | CASSLLGSSYNEQFF
TRBJ1-1 | once | TRBV7-9 | - | TGTGCCAGCAGCCCTGGACTGACGAACACTGAAGCTTTCTTT | CASSPGLTNTEAFF
TRBJ2-7 | few | TRBV5-6 | - | TGTGCCAGCAGCTTTGCTAGCTCCTACGAGCAGTACTTC | CASSFASSYEQYF
TRBJ1-2 | - | TRBV5-4 | - | TGTGCCAGCAGCTTGGGGGACATCTCTTACACCTTC | CASSLGDISYTF
TRBJ1-5 | - | TRBV6-5 | TRBD1 | TGTGCCACAAAAGGGGCAGGACAGGCCAATCAGCCCCAGCATTTT | CATKGAGQANQPQHF
TRBJ1-5 | - | TRBV28 | TRBD1 | TGTGCCAGCGCACTAGGGACAGGCTTCAATCAGCCCCAGCATTTT | CASALGTGFNQPQHF
TRBJ1-2 | few | TRBV19 | - | TGTGCCAGTAGTAGCTACAGGGCGGACTACACCTTC | CASSSYRADYTF
TRBJ1-1 | - | TRBV13 | - | TGTGCCAGCAGCTCCGGGACAATGAACACTGAAGCTTTCTTT | CASSSGTMNTEAFF
TRBJ1-2 | - | TRBV28 | - | TGTGCCAGCAGTTCGGGGGAAGGGGGCTACACCTTC | CASSSGEGGYTF
TRBJ1-1 | - | TRBV19 | - | TGTGCCAGTAGTAGAACAGGGAACACTGAAGCTTTCTTT | CASSRTGNTEAFF